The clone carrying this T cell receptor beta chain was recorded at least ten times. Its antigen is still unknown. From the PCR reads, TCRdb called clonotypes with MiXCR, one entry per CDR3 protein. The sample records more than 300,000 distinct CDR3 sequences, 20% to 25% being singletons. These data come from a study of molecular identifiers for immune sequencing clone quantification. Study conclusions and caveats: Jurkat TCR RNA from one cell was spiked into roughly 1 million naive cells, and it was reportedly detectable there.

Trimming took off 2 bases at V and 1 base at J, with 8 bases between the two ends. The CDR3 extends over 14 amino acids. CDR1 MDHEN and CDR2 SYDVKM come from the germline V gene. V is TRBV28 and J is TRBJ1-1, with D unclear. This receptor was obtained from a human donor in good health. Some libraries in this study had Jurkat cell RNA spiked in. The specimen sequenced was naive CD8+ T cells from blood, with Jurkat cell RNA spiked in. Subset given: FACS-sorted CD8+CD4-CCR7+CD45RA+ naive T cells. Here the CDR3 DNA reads TGTGCCAGCAGTTTACAGGTGACGAACACTGAAGCTTTCTTT. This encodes CASSLQVTNTEAFF. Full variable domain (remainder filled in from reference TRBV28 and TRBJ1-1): DVKVTQSSRYLVKRTGEKVFLECVQDMDHENMFWYRQDPGLGLRLIYFSYDVKMKEKGDIPEGYSVSREKKERFSLILESASTNQTSMYLCASSLQVTNTEAFFGQGTRLTVV.